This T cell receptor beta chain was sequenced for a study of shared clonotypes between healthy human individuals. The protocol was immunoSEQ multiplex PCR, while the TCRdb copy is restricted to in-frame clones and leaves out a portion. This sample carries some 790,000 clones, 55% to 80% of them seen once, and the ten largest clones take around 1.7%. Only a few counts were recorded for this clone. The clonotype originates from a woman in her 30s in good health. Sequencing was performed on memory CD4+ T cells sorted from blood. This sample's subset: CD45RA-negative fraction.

The chain's CDR3 is CASSPTGGASGEQYF. In DNA form, the CDR3 reads TGCGCCAGCAGCCCTACAGGGGGCGCTTCAGGCGAGCAGTACTTC. The chain couples TRBV4-1 to TRBJ2-7, with 9 nucleotides matching TRBD1. This CDR3 is 15 amino acids long. J was trimmed by 6 bases and V by 4 bases; bases with no gene match: 10. The germline V gene encodes CDR1 MGHRA and CDR2 YSYEKL.